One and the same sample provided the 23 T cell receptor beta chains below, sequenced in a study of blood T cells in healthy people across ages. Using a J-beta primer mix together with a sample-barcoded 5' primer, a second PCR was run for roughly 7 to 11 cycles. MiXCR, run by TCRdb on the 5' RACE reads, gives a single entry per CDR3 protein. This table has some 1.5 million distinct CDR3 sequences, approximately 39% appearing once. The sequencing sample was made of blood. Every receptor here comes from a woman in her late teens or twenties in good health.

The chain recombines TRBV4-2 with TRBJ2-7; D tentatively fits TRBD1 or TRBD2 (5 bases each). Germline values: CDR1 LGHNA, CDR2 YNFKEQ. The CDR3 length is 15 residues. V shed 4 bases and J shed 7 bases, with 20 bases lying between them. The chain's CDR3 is CASSPSYRDALEQYF. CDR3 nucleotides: TGTGCCAGCAGCCCCTCCTACCGGGACGCCTTAGAGCAGTACTTC.

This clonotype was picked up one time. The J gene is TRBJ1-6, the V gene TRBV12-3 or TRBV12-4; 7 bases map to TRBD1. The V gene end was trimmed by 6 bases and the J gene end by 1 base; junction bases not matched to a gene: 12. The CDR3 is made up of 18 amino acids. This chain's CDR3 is CASRNGQAPRSYNSPLHF. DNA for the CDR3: TGTGCCAGCAGAAATGGACAGGCCCCTAGGTCCTATAATTCACCCCTCCACTTT.

CDR3 loop: CATSRDLRRGGGYTF. CDR3 DNA sequence: TGTGCCACCAGCAGAGATCTCCGCAGGGGTGGTGGCTACACCTTC. The chain combines TRBV15 with TRBJ1-2; perhaps TRBD1 as D (6 bases). The V and J ends lost 0 bases and 7 bases respectively, with 15 bases between them. The CDR3 runs 15 residues. Germline-derived CDR1 and CDR2 are LNHNV and YYDKDF (reference sequence).

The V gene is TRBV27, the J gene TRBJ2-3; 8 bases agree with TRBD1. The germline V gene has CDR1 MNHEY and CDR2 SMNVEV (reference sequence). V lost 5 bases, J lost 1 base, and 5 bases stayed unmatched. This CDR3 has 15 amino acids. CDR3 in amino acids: CASSTQTGGTDTQYF. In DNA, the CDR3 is TGTGCCAGCAGTACGCAGACAGGGGGCACAGATACGCAGTATTTT.

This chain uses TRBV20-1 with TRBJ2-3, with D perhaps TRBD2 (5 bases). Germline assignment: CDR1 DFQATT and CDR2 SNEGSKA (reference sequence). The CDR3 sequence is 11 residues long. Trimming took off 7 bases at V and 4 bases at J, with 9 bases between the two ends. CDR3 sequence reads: CSETRADTQYF. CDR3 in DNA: TGCAGTGAAACGAGGGCAGATACGCAGTATTTT.

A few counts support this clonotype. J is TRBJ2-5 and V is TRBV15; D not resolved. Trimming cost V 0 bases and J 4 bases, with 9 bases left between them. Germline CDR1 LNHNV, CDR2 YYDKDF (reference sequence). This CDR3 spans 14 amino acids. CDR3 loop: CATSRDSSRETQYF. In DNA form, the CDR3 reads TGTGCCACCAGCAGAGATAGTTCTCGAGAGACCCAGTACTTC.

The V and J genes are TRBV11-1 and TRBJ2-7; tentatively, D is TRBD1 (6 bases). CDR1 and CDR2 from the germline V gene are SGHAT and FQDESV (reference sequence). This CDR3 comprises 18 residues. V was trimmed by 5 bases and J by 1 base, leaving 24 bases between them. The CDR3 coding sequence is TGTGCCAGCAGCCCTCAATACCTTGTAGGACAGACTTCCTACGAGCAGTACTTC. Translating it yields CASSPQYLVGQTSYEQYF.

CDR3 sequence: CASSLFVGAELFF. CDR3 DNA sequence: TGCGCCAGCAGCTTGTTTGTGGGCGCGGAGCTGTTTTTT. V gene TRBV5-1 combines with J gene TRBJ2-2, with D uncertain. The germline V gene has CDR1 SGHRS and CDR2 YFSETQ. This CDR3 spans 13 amino acids. The V and J ends lost 1 base and 10 bases respectively, with 11 bases between them. Based on the CDR3 plus reference TRBV5-1 and TRBJ2-2, the full variable domain is KAGVTQTPRYLIKTRGQQVTLSCSPISGHRSVSWYQQTPGQGLQFLFEYFSETQRNKGNFPGRFSGRQFSNSRSEMNVSTLELGDSALYLCASSLFVGAELFFGEGSRLTVL.

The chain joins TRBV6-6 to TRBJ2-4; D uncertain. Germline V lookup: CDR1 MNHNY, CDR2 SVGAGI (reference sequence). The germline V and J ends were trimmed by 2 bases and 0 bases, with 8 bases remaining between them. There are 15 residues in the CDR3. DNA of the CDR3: TGTGCCAGCAGTTACGTCCTACTAGCCAAAAACATTCAGTACTTC. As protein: CASSYVLLAKNIQYF.

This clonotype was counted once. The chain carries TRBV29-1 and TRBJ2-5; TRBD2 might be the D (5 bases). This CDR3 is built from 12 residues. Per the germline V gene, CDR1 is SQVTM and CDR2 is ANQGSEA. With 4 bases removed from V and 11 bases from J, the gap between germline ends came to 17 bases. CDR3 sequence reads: CSVGGIYNEQYF. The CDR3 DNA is TGCAGCGTTGGAGGGATATACAATGAGCAGTACTTC.

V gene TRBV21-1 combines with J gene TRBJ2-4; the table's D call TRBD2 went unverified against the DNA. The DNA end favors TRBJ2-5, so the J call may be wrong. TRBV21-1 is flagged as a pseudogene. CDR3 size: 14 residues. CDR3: CASSNRTSGETQYF. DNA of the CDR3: TGTGCCAGCAGCAATAGGACTAGCGGGGAGACCCAGTACTTC.

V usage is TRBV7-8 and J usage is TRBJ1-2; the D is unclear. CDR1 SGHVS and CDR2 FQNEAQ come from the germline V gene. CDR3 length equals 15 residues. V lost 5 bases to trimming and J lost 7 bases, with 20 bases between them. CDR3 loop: CASSAVGGQASGYTF. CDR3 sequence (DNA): TGTGCCAGCAGCGCCGTTGGTGGGCAGGCCTCTGGCTACACCTTC.

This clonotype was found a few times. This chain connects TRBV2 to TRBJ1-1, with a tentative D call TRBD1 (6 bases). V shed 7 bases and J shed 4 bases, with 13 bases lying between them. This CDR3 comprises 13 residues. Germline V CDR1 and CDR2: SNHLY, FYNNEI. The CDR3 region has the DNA TGTGCCAGCACGGGGGCGTTGGGCACTGAAGCTTTCTTT. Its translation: CASTGALGTEAFF.

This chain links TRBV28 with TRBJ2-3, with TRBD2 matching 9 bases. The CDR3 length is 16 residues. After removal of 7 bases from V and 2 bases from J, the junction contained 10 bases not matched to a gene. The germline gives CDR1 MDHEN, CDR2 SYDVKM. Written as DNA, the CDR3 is TGTGCCAGCAATGGGGCGGGGGGGAGATACACAGATACGCAGTATTTT. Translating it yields CASNGAGGRYTDTQYF.

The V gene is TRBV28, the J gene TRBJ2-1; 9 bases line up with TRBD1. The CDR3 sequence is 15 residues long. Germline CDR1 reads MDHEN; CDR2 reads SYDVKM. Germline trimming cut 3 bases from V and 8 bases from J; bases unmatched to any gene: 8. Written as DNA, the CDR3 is TGTGCCAGCAGTTTCCCGACAGGGGGTTTGGATGAGCAGTTCTTC. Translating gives CASSFPTGGLDEQFF.

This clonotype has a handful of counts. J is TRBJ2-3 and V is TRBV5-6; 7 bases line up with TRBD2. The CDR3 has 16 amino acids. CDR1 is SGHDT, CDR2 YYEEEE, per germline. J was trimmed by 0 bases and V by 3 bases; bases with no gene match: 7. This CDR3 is CASSYRAGTSTDTQYF. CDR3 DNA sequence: TGTGCCAGCAGCTACCGAGCGGGGACTAGCACAGATACGCAGTATTTT.

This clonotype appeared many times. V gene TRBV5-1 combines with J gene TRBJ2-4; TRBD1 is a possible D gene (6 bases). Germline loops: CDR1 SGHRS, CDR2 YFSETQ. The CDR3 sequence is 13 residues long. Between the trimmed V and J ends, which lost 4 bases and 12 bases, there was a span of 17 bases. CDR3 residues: CASSATGYTNQYF. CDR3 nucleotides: TGCGCCAGCAGCGCCACAGGGTACACGAATCAGTACTTC.

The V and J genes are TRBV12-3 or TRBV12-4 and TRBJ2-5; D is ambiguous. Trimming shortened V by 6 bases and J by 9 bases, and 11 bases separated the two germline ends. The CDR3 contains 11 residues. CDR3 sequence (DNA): TGTGCCAGCAGGGGCTCATCGTCCCAGTACTTC. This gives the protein CASRGSSSQYF.

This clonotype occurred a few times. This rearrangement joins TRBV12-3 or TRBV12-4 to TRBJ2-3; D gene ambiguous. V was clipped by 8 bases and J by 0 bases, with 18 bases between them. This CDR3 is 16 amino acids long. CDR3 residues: CASLLTRVMSTDTQYF. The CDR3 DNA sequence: TGTGCCAGCCTCCTCACCCGGGTAATGAGCACAGATACGCAGTATTTT.

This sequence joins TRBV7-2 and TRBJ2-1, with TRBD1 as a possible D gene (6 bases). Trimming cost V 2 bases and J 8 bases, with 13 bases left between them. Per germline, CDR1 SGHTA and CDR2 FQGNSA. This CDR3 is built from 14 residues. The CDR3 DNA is TGTGCCAGCAGCTTAACAGGGCGTCGCGATGAGCAGTTCTTC. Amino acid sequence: CASSLTGRRDEQFF.

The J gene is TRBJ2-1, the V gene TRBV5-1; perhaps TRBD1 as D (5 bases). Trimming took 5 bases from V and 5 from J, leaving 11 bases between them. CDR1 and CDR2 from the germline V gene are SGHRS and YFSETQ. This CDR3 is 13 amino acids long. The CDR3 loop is CASSAMTDNEQFF. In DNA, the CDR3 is TGCGCCAGCAGTGCGATGACAGACAATGAGCAGTTCTTC.

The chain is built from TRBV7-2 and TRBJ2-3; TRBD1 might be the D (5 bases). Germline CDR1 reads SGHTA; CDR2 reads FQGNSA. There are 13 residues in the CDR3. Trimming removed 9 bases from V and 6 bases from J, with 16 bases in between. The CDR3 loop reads CASRAAGIDTQYF. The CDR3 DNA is TGTGCCAGTAGGGCGGCAGGGATTGATACGCAGTATTTT. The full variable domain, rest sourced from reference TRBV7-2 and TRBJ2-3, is GAGVSQSPSNKVTEKGKDVELRCDPISGHTALYWYRQSLGQGLEFLIYFQGNSAPDKSGLPSDRFSAERTGGSVSTLTIQRTQQEDSAVYLCASRAAGIDTQYFGPGTRLTVL.

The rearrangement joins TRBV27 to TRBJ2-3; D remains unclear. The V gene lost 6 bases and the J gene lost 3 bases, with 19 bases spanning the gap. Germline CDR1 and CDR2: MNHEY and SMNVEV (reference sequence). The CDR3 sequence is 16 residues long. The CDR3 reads CASSLQGWVRTDTQYF. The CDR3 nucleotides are TGTGCCAGCAGCCTCCAAGGGTGGGTCCGAACAGATACGCAGTATTTT.